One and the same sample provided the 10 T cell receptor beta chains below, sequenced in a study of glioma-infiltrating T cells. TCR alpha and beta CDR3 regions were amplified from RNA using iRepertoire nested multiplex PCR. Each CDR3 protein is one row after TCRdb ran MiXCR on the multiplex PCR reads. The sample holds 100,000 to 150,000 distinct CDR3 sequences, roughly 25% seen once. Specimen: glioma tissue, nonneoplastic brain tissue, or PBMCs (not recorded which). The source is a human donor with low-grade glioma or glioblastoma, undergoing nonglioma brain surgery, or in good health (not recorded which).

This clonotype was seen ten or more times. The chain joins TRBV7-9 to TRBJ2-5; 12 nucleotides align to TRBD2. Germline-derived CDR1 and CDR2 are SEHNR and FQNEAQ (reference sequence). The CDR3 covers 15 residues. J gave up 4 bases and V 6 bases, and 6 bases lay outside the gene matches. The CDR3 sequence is CASSFTSGRRETQYF. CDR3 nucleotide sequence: TGTGCCAGCAGTTTTACTAGCGGGAGGAGAGAGACCCAGTACTTC.

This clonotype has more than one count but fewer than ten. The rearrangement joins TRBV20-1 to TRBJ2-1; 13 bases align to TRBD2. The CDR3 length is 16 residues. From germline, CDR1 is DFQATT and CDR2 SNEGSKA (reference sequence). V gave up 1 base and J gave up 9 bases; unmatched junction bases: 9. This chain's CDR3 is CSARGRTSGRPGEQFF. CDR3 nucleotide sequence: TGCAGTGCTAGAGGCAGGACTAGCGGGAGACCGGGTGAGCAGTTCTTC.

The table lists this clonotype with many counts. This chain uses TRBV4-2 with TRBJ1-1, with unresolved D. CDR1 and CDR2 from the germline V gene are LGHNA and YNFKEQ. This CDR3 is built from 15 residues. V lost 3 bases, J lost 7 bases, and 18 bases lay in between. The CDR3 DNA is TGTGCCAGCAGCCAGCTGGGAGGCGGTAAAGATGAAGCTTTCTTT. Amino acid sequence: CASSQLGGGKDEAFF.

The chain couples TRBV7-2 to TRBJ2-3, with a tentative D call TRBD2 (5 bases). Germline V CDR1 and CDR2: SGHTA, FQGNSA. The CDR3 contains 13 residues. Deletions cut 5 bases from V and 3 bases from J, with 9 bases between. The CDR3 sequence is CASSPRGTDTQYF. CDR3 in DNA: TGTGCCAGCAGCCCACGCGGGACAGATACGCAGTATTTT.

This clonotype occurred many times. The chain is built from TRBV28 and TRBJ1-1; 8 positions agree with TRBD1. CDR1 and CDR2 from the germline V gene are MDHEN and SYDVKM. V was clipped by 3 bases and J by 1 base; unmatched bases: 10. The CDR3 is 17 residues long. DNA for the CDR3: TGTGCCAGCAGTTTGGACAGGGCTGTCCGAACGAACACTGAAGCTTTCTTT. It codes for CASSLDRAVRTNTEAFF.

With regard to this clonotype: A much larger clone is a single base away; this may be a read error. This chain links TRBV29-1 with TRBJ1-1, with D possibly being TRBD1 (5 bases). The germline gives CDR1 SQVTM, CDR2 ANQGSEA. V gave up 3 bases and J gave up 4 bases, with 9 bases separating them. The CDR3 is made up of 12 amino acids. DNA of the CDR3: TGCAGCGTTGACAGGGAGTTCACTGAAGCTTTCTTT. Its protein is CSVDREFTEAFF.

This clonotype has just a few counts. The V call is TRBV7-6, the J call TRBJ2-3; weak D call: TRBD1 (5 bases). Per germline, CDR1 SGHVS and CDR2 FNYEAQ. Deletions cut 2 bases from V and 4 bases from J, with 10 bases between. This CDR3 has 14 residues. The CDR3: CASSLSQGPDTQYF. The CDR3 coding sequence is TGTGCCAGCAGCTTAAGTCAGGGTCCAGATACGCAGTATTTT.

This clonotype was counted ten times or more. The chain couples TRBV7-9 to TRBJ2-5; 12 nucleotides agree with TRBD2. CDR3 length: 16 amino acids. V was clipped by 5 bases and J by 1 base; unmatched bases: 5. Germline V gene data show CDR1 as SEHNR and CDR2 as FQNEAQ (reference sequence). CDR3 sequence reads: CASSNGLAGRQETQYF. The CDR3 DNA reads TGTGCCAGCAGCAACGGACTAGCGGGGCGCCAAGAGACCCAGTACTTC.

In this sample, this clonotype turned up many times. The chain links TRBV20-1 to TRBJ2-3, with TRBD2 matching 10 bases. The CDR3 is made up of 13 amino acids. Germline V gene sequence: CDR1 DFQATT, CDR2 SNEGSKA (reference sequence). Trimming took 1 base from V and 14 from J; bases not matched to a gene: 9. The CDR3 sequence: CSARGGLAGVPYF. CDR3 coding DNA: TGCAGTGCTAGAGGGGGGCTAGCGGGAGTCCCGTATTTT.

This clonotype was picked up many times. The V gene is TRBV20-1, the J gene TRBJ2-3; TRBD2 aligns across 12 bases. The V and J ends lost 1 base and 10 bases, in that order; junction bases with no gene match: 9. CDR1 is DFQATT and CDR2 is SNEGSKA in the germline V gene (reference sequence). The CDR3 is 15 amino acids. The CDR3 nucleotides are TGCAGTGCTAGAGTGAGGGGACTAGCGGGCACACCGCAGTATTTT. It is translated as CSARVRGLAGTPQYF.